This T cell receptor (beta chain) is drawn from a study of OX40 agonist ivuxolimab in advanced cancers. A remark on this clone: The same CDR3 arises from other DNA sequences in this sample as well.

From germline, CDR1 is SGHVS and CDR2 FQNEAQ. The CDR3 is 16 residues long. The V gene lost 1 base and the J gene lost 6 bases, with 16 bases spanning the gap. TCRdb's copy holds only in-frame clones and misses some; the assay was immunoSEQ multiplex PCR. The table lists tens of thousands of clones, about nine tenths of them singletons, with approximately 0.38% in the top ten. The TCR originated in an adult with an advanced solid tumor such as melanoma, head and neck, liver or kidney cancer. The V gene is TRBV7-8, the J gene TRBJ1-5, with a weak D call TRBD1 (6 bases). This sample comprised CD4+ or CD8+ T cells sorted from blood, obtained in a trial of the OX40 agonist ivuxolimab. The CDR3 coding sequence is TGTGCCAGCAGCTTAGTCGCAGGGGCCCAGGGTCAGCCCCAGCATTTT. It translates to CASSLVAGAQGQPQHF.